One and the same sample provided the 8 T cell receptor beta chains below, sequenced in a study of PD-L1 blockade in urothelial cancer. TCRdb keeps only in-frame clones here, not all; method: immunoSEQ multiplex PCR. The table has tens of thousands of clones, 70% to 90% seen once; the top ten hold roughly 2.5%. Time point denoted: peripheral blood 6 weeks after treatment start. The starting material was PBMCs, obtained around atezolizumab (anti-PD-L1) treatment. The receptors here all came from a man in his fifties or sixties with urothelial cancer.

This chain connects TRBV7-9 to TRBJ2-1, with a weak D call TRBD2 (5 bases). CDR1 and CDR2 from the germline V gene are SEHNR and FQNEAQ (reference sequence). The CDR3 has 14 residues. The germline V and J ends were trimmed by 5 bases and 3 bases, with 11 bases remaining between them. The DNA of the CDR3 is TGTGCCAGCAGCCAGGAGGAGGTCTACAATGAGCAGTTCTTC. It translates to CASSQEEVYNEQFF.

V and J are TRBV7-2 and TRBJ2-2; 10 positions agree with TRBD2. The CDR3 is made up of 15 amino acids. CDR1 is SGHTA, CDR2 FQGNSA, per germline. V lost 5 bases and J lost 5; bases outside the gene matches: 5. The CDR3 coding sequence is TGTGCCAGCAGCCGGGCAGCGGGAGGGACCGGGGAGCTGTTTTTT. Its protein product is CASSRAAGGTGELFF. Combining the CDR3 with reference TRBV7-2 and TRBJ2-2 gives the whole variable domain GAGVSQSPSNKVTEKGKDVELRCDPISGHTALYWYRQSLGQGLEFLIYFQGNSAPDKSGLPSDRFSAERTGGSVSTLTIQRTQQEDSAVYLCASSRAAGGTGELFFGEGSRLTVL.

The V and J genes are TRBV19 and TRBJ2-1, with 11 nucleotides matching TRBD1. The V and J ends lost 9 bases and 2 bases, in that order; junction bases with no gene match: 6. Looked up from germline, CDR1 is LNHDA and CDR2 is SQIVND (reference sequence). The CDR3 has 15 residues. CDR3 DNA sequence: TGTGCCAGCGACCTGGGACAGGGGGCCTACAATGAGCAGTTCTTC. Its protein is CASDLGQGAYNEQFF.

The rearrangement uses TRBV18 and TRBJ1-3, with D uncertain. Germline V gene lookup returns CDR1 KGHSH and CDR2 LQKENI. V was trimmed by 5 bases and J by 3 bases, leaving 8 bases between them. CDR3 length: 13 residues. Here the CDR3 reads CASSASSGNTIYF. The CDR3 region has the DNA TGTGCCAGCTCAGCCTCCAGTGGAAACACCATATATTTT.

In its sample, this clone was seen once. The chain couples TRBV6-5 to TRBJ2-7; D is possibly TRBD2 (7 bases). There are 15 residues in the CDR3. V was shortened by 1 base and J by 5 bases, with 15 bases between the two germline ends. Germline-derived CDR1 and CDR2 are MNHEY and SVGAGI. The CDR3 is CASSYYGGPGDEQYF. As DNA, the CDR3 is TGTGCCAGCAGTTACTACGGGGGGCCGGGGGACGAGCAGTACTTC.

This clone was seen a single time. The J gene is TRBJ2-1, the V gene TRBV7-9; 8 nucleotides line up with TRBD2. This CDR3 is built from 16 residues. Germline V CDR1 and CDR2: SEHNR, FQNEAQ (reference sequence). V gave up 5 bases and J gave up 3 bases; unmatched junction bases: 9. The CDR3 nucleotides read TGTGCCAGCAGCGACGGACTAGCTCGGATCTACAATGAGCAGTTCTTC. As protein: CASSDGLARIYNEQFF. The full variable domain, rest sourced from reference TRBV7-9 and TRBJ2-1, is DTGVSQNPRHKITKRGQNVTFRCDPISEHNRLYWYRQTLGQGPEFLTYFQNEAQLEKSRLLSDRFSAERPKGSFSTLEIQRTEQGDSAMYLCASSDGLARIYNEQFFGPGTRLTVL.

The rearrangement uses TRBV5-4 and TRBJ2-2, with 9 nucleotides matching TRBD2. The CDR3 is 16 residues long. The V gene end was trimmed by 0 bases and the J gene end by 5 bases; junction bases not matched to a gene: 5. Germline assignment: CDR1 SGHNT and CDR2 YYREEE (reference sequence). The CDR3 loop reads CASSLVSGGLTGELFF. As DNA, the CDR3 is TGTGCCAGCAGCTTGGTTAGCGGGGGACTGACCGGGGAGCTGTTTTTT.

The CDR3 loop reads CASSPRQDWADTQYF. CDR3 nucleotide sequence: TGTGCCAGCAGTCCCCGACAGGATTGGGCAGATACGCAGTATTTT. The gene calls are TRBV7-9 and TRBJ2-3; a possible D gene is TRBD1 (6 bases). CDR1 and CDR2 from the germline V gene are SEHNR and FQNEAQ (reference sequence). V was trimmed by 6 bases and J by 4 bases, leaving 17 bases between them. The length of the CDR3 is 15 residues.